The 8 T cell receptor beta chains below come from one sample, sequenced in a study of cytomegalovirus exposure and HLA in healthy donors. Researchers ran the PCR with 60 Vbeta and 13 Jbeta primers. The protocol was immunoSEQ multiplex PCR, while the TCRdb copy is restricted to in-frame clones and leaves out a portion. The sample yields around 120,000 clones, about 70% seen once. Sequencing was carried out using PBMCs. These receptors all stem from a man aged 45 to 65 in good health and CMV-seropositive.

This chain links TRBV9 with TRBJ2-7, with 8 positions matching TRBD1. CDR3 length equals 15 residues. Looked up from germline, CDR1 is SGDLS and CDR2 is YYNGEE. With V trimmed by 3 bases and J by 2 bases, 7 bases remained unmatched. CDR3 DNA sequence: TGTGCCAGCAGCGCAGGGACAGGAACCACCTACGAGCAGTACTTC. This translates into CASSAGTGTTYEQYF.

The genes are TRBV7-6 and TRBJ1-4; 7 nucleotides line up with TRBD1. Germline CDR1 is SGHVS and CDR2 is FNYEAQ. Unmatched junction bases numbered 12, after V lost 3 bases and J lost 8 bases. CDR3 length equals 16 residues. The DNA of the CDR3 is TGTGCCAGCAGCTTCGCCCTCAGGGGGACACGGGAAAAACTGTTTTTT. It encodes CASSFALRGTREKLFF.

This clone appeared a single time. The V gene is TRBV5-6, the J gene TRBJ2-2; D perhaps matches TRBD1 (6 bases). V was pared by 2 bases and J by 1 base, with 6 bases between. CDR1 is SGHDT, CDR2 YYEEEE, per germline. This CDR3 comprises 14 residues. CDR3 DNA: TGTGCCAGCAGCTTACAGGGGAACACCGGGGAGCTGTTTTTT. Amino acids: CASSLQGNTGELFF.

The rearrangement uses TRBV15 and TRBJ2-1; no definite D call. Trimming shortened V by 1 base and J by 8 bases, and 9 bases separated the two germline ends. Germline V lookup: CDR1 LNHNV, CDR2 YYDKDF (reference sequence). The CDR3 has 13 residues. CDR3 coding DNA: TGTGCCACCAGCAGAGGAAAAGCGTATGAGCAGTTCTTC. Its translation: CATSRGKAYEQFF.

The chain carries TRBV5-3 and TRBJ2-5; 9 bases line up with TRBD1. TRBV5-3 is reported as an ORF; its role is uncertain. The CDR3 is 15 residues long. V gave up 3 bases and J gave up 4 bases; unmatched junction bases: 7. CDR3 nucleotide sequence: TGTGCCAGAAGCTGGGAGACAGGGGGGAGAGAGACCCAGTACTTC. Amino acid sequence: CARSWETGGRETQYF.

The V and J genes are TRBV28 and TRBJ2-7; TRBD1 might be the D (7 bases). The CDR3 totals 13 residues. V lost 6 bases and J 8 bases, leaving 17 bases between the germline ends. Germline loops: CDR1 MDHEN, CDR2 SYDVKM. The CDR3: CASSLTGEVKQYF. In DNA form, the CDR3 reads TGTGCCAGCAGCCTCACAGGGGAGGTTAAGCAGTACTTC.

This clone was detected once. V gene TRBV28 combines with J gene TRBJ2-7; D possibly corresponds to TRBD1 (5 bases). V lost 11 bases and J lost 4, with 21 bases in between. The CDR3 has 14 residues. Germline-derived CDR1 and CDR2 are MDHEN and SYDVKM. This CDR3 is CASLDNTDIYEQYF. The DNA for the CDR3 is TGTGCCTCCCTAGACAATACGGACATATACGAGCAGTACTTC.

CDR3 DNA sequence: TGTGCCAGCAATACAGGGGATGCAACTAATGAAAAACTGTTTTTT. Residues: CASNTGDATNEKLFF. J is TRBJ1-4 and V is TRBV6-1; 7 nucleotides line up with TRBD1. V dropped 7 bases and J dropped 0; count of bases not matched to a gene: 5. Germline V lookup: CDR1 MNHNS, CDR2 SASEGT. The CDR3 length is 15 residues.